These T cell receptor beta chains were read from a single sample in a study of T-cell reconstitution after alpha-beta-depleted transplantation in children. TCRdb redid the calling of the PCR reads with MiXCR, one entry per CDR3 protein. The data contain over 550,000 distinct CDR3 sequences, under 12% of them singletons. The sample here was PBMCs from the stem cell graft donor, taken from the stem cell graft. These receptors were obtained from a human donor who donated a stem cell graft to a child with acute myeloid leukemia. CDR3s include the opening cysteine and the closing phenylalanine or tryptophan. Fields, in order: D gene, J gene, clone size, V gene, CDR3 protein, CDR3 DNA. A D gene is named only where the DNA matches it firmly. Clone size appears in some rows only: once, few, many, or a class for an expanded clone.

TRBD2	TRBJ2-1	many	TRBV20-1	CSALAGNSYNEQFF	TGCAGTGCTTTAGCGGGAAACTCCTACAATGAGCAGTTCTTC
TRBD2	TRBJ2-1	many	TRBV20-1	CSAPPGREANEQFF	TGCAGTGCCCCTCCCGGGCGGGAGGCCAATGAGCAGTTCTTC
-	TRBJ2-3	many	TRBV20-1	CSAKRGMGTDTQYF	TGCAGTGCCAAACGAGGCATGGGCACAGATACGCAGTATTTT
-	TRBJ1-6	few	TRBV20-1	CSARGGGAGASPLHF	TGCAGTGCTAGAGGAGGGGGGGCAGGGGCCTCACCCCTCCACTTT
-	TRBJ2-7	many	TRBV7-2	CASSLRGTGQYF	TGTGCCAGCAGCTTACGGGGGACCGGGCAGTACTTC
-	TRBJ1-3	-	TRBV4-3	CASSQTGSSGNTIYF	TGCGCCAGCAGCCAAACCGGGTCTTCTGGAAACACCATATATTTT
-	TRBJ1-1	few	TRBV6-5	CASQNGGMNTEAFF	TGTGCCAGCCAAAACGGGGGGATGAACACTGAAGCTTTCTTT
-	TRBJ2-3	few	TRBV18	CASSAEVGRAQYF	TGTGCCAGCTCAGCCGAAGTTGGGCGTGCGCAGTATTTT
-	TRBJ1-1	-	TRBV14	CASSLLPTPGVTEAFF	TGTGCCAGCAGCCTACTCCCAACCCCGGGGGTCACTGAAGCTTTCTTT
-	TRBJ2-5	-	TRBV19	CASSPGRRETQYF	TGTGCCAGTAGTCCCGGAAGGAGAGAGACCCAGTACTTC
TRBD2	TRBJ2-3	-	TRBV5-1	CASSLLAGGRDTQYF	TGCGCCAGCAGCTTACTAGCGGGAGGAAGAGATACGCAGTATTTT
-	TRBJ2-1	many	TRBV6-2/TRBV6-3	CASSYGQEQFF	TGTGCCAGCAGTTACGGGCAGGAGCAGTTCTTC
-	TRBJ2-1	-	TRBV20-1	CSAREVAVNNEQFF	TGCAGTGCTAGAGAGGTAGCGGTAAACAATGAGCAGTTCTTC
-	TRBJ2-7	many	TRBV29-1	CSVALVGGHHEQYF	TGCAGCGTTGCTTTGGTCGGAGGTCACCACGAGCAGTACTTC
-	TRBJ2-1	-	TRBV28	CASRGASYNEQFF	TGTGCCAGCCGGGGGGCGTCCTACAATGAGCAGTTCTTC
-	TRBJ2-7	few	TRBV9	CASSVRWGYEQYF	TGTGCCAGCAGCGTACGGTGGGGGTACGAGCAGTACTTC
TRBD2	TRBJ2-1	-	TRBV5-1	CASSLGWREKSEQFF	TGCGCCAGCAGCTTGGGTTGGCGGGAGAAGAGTGAGCAGTTCTTC
-	TRBJ2-7	-	TRBV2	CASRDSWYEQYF	TGTGCCAGCAGGGACAGCTGGTACGAGCAGTACTTC
TRBD2	TRBJ2-5	few	TRBV12-3/TRBV12-4	CASSLAWLAEETQYF	TGTGCCAGCAGTTTAGCGTGGCTAGCGGAAGAGACCCAGTACTTC
-	TRBJ1-1	-	TRBV3-1	CASSQEPGRSNTEAFF	TGTGCCAGCAGCCAAGAACCGGGACGCTCGAACACTGAAGCTTTCTTT
-	TRBJ2-3	-	TRBV4-3	CASSQEGYKTDTQYF	TGCGCCAGCAGCCAAGAAGGCTATAAAACAGATACGCAGTATTTT
TRBD2	TRBJ2-7	many	TRBV5-6	CASSYDRTSGSYEQYF	TGTGCCAGCAGCTACGACAGGACTAGCGGGAGCTACGAGCAGTACTTC
-	TRBJ2-7	-	TRBV28	CASRVRTAQILYEQYF	TGTGCCAGCAGGGTAAGGACAGCCCAGATCCTCTACGAGCAGTACTTC
TRBD2	TRBJ2-7	few	TRBV19	CATQTGGSGYEQYF	TGTGCCACCCAGACTGGCGGGAGTGGGTACGAGCAGTACTTC
-	TRBJ1-1	few	TRBV12-3/TRBV12-4	CASSIRGPEARTEAFF	TGTGCCAGCAGCATCAGGGGTCCTGAGGCCCGTACTGAAGCTTTCTTT
-	TRBJ1-1	-	TRBV27	CASSRTQPQPEAFF	TGTGCCAGCAGTCGGACCCAACCCCAGCCTGAAGCTTTCTTT
-	TRBJ1-1	-	TRBV14	CASSRNRVGTEAFF	TGTGCCAGCAGCCGGAACAGGGTGGGCACTGAAGCTTTCTTT
-	TRBJ2-1	-	TRBV11-2	CASSLVTGEQFF	TGTGCCAGCAGCTTAGTGACTGGTGAGCAGTTCTTC
-	TRBJ1-4	-	TRBV3-1	CASSPETRVFHEKLFF	TGTGCCAGCAGCCCCGAGACGAGGGTGTTCCATGAAAAACTGTTTTTT
TRBD2	TRBJ2-1	-	TRBV7-9	CASSNPGTSGSREQFF	TGTGCCAGCAGCAATCCCGGGACTAGCGGGAGCAGGGAGCAGTTCTTC
TRBD2	TRBJ2-7	many	TRBV4-3	CASSQTTSGYEQYF	TGCGCCAGCAGCCAGACGACTAGCGGCTACGAGCAGTACTTC
-	TRBJ2-3	many	TRBV29-1	CSVLGPPLADTQYF	TGCAGCGTTCTGGGACCCCCACTGGCAGATACGCAGTATTTT
-	TRBJ1-5	many	TRBV20-1	CSARDRMGTSSQHF	TGCAGTGCTAGAGATCGGATGGGGACCTCTTCCCAGCATTTT
-	TRBJ2-5	few	TRBV27	CASSYTAGTQYF	TGTGCCAGCAGTTACACCGCGGGGACCCAGTACTTC
-	TRBJ1-2	many	TRBV27	CASSFGQNYGYTF	TGTGCCAGCAGCTTTGGGCAGAACTATGGCTACACCTTC
TRBD1	TRBJ1-4	-	TRBV28	CASSLDRGNNEKLFF	TGTGCCAGCAGCTTGGACAGGGGCAATAATGAAAAACTGTTTTTT
TRBD1	TRBJ2-1	-	TRBV29-1	CSVQPDRNYNEQFF	TGCAGCGTCCAACCGGACAGGAACTACAATGAGCAGTTCTTC
-	TRBJ2-2	many	TRBV11-2	CASSYWGGELFF	TGTGCCAGCAGCTACTGGGGAGGGGAGCTGTTTTTT
TRBD2	TRBJ2-7	many	TRBV28	CASSLSALAGQYEQYF	TGTGCCAGCAGTTTATCGGCTCTAGCGGGACAATACGAGCAGTACTTC
-	TRBJ2-1	few	TRBV6-2/TRBV6-3	CASSYLQGSAQFF	TGTGCCAGCAGTTACCTACAGGGCAGTGCGCAGTTCTTC
-	TRBJ2-1	-	TRBV7-9	CASSLGPPRPFF	TGTGCCAGCAGCTTAGGGCCCCCAAGGCCGTTCTTC
-	TRBJ2-7	many	TRBV29-1	CSVAPTPGTEGRFYEQYF	TGCAGCGTCGCCCCCACGCCCGGGACTGAGGGGCGCTTCTACGAGCAGTACTTC
TRBD2	TRBJ2-1	-	TRBV6-1	CASSPGLAPNNEQFF	TGTGCCAGCAGTCCGGGACTAGCGCCGAATAATGAGCAGTTCTTC
TRBD2	TRBJ2-1	few	TRBV7-3	CASSLSGTISYNEQFF	TGTGCCAGCAGCCTTAGCGGGACCATCTCCTACAATGAGCAGTTCTTC
-	TRBJ1-1	many	TRBV7-2	CASSLGRPNTEAFF	TGTGCCAGCAGCTTAGGAAGGCCGAACACTGAAGCTTTCTTT
-	TRBJ2-7	-	TRBV10-3	CAISKDGAGEQYF	TGTGCCATTTCAAAAGACGGGGCTGGGGAGCAGTACTTC
-	TRBJ2-3	few	TRBV7-2	CASSLPGATQYF	TGTGCCAGCAGCTTACCAGGGGCTACGCAGTATTTT